What follows are 29 T cell receptor beta chains derived from one specimen sequenced in a study of blood T cells in healthy people across ages. Primers used in a second PCR of about 6 to 11 cycles were a sample-barcoded 5' primer and a J-beta primer mix. TCRdb reprocessed the 5' RACE reads via MiXCR and lists one record per CDR3 protein. The data show about 770,000 distinct CDR3 sequences, around 42% seen once. Sequences were obtained from blood. The receptors come from a man aged 55 to 70 in good health.

This clonotype was seen a handful of times. CDR3 amino acids: CASSEADREMAYEQYF. The CDR3 DNA reads as TGTGCCAGCAGTGAAGCCGACAGGGAAATGGCCTACGAGCAGTACTTC. V gene TRBV2 combines with J gene TRBJ2-7, with 7 bases aligning to TRBD1. CDR1 is SNHLY, CDR2 FYNNEI, per germline. CDR3 length equals 16 residues. The V gene end was trimmed by 0 bases and the J gene end by 2 bases; junction bases not matched to a gene: 7.

This chain links TRBV7-6 with TRBJ2-7; TRBD1 matches 9 bases. CDR3 length equals 16 residues. With V trimmed by 5 bases and J by 6 bases, 14 bases remained unmatched. Germline V gene lookup returns CDR1 SGHVS and CDR2 FNYEAQ. The CDR3 DNA sequence: TGTGCCAGCAGCGCGGCCGGGACAGGGCAGACTGGCGAGCAGTACTTC. Its translation is CASSAAGTGQTGEQYF.

This clonotype was recorded a few times. The chain carries TRBV7-9 and TRBJ2-1; 11 bases are a match to TRBD1. The CDR3 runs 19 residues. Germline trimming cut 4 bases from V and 0 bases from J; bases unmatched to any gene: 11. Germline CDR1 is SEHNR and CDR2 is FQNEAQ (reference sequence). The CDR3 region is CASSSAGQGALSSYNEQFF. The CDR3 DNA reads as TGTGCCAGCAGCTCGGCAGGACAGGGGGCGCTAAGCTCCTACAATGAGCAGTTCTTC.

The chain employs TRBV20-1 and TRBJ2-1, with 8 bases that match TRBD1. V lost 6 bases, J lost 7 bases, and 8 bases stayed unmatched. Germline CDR1 reads DFQATT; CDR2 reads SNEGSKA (reference sequence). The CDR3 runs to 13 residues. The CDR3 DNA reads TGCAGTGCCATAGGACAGGGCAGAAATGAGCAGTTCTTC. Protein product: CSAIGQGRNEQFF.

The chain has TRBV6-2 or TRBV6-3 and TRBJ2-2; 8 nucleotides agree with TRBD1. Germline loops: CDR1 MNHEY, CDR2 SVGEGT. With V trimmed by 6 bases and J by 5 bases, 8 bases remained unmatched. This CDR3 is 15 amino acids long. The CDR3 is CASRAGQGRTGELFF. The CDR3 nucleotides are TGTGCCAGCAGGGCCGGACAGGGTCGAACCGGGGAGCTGTTTTTT.

The chain uses TRBV12-3 or TRBV12-4 and TRBJ1-5, with 8 bases identical to TRBD1. The CDR3 runs to 14 residues. V shed 1 base and J 9 bases; nucleotides not matched to a gene: 5. CDR3 sequence (DNA): TGTGCCAGCAGTTTAGGCAGGGGGCCTCGGCCCCAGCATTTT. This codes for CASSLGRGPRPQHF.

This clonotype appeared a few times. The chain combines TRBV20-1 with TRBJ2-6, with 9 bases identical to TRBD1. This CDR3 has 18 amino acids. The ends lost 6 bases at V and 2 bases at J; junction bases unmatched: 14. CDR1 and CDR2 from the germline V gene are DFQATT and SNEGSKA (reference sequence). This CDR3 reads CSAQGQGWGYPGANVLTF. In nucleotides, the CDR3 is TGCAGTGCCCAAGGACAGGGGTGGGGATACCCTGGGGCCAACGTCCTGACTTTC.

The J gene is TRBJ2-5, the V gene TRBV29-1; a possible D gene is TRBD1 (6 bases). CDR1 and CDR2 (germline): SQVTM, ANQGSEA. There are 15 residues in the CDR3. The V end was cut by 7 bases, the J end by 4 bases, with 22 bases between. CDR3 residues: CSAHQPGHNRETQYF. Here the CDR3 DNA reads TGCAGCGCCCACCAACCGGGACATAATAGAGAGACCCAGTACTTC.

The rearrangement joins TRBV21-1 to TRBJ2-4; the DNA was not compared with TRBD1, the D call given in the table. TRBV21-1 is an annotated pseudogene. The length of the CDR3 is 15 residues. The CDR3 DNA is TGTGCCAGCAGCCCAGGGACAGCTACTAAAAACATTCAGTACTTC. Protein sequence: CASSPGTATKNIQYF.

This clonotype was detected only a few times. CDR3: CATSSTWGQGSGYTF. The CDR3 region has the DNA TGTGCCACCAGCAGCACGTGGGGACAGGGCAGCGGCTACACCTTC. This rearrangement joins TRBV15 to TRBJ1-2; 9 bases are shared with TRBD1. J lost 8 bases, V lost 3 bases, and 10 bases had no gene match. The germline V gene has CDR1 LNHNV and CDR2 YYDKDF (reference sequence). CDR3 length: 15 amino acids.

This chain links TRBV7-8 with TRBJ2-5; D is unresolved. From germline, CDR1 is SGHVS and CDR2 FQNEAQ. V lost 8 bases and J 1 base, leaving 14 bases between the germline ends. CDR3 length equals 14 residues. The CDR3 loop reads CASLPPNVQETQYF. For the CDR3, the DNA is TGTGCCAGCCTACCCCCAAACGTCCAAGAGACCCAGTACTTC.

Notes on this clonotype: Relative to the germline gene, one junction end is altered; a read error may explain this. The V gene is TRBV24-1, the J gene TRBJ2-3; D may be TRBD1 (6 bases). Per the germline V gene, CDR1 is KGHDR and CDR2 is SFDVKD. The CDR3 is 14 residues long. CDR3 nucleotides: TGTGCCACCAGTGAGGACAGCGTCACAGATATGCAGTATTTT. It is translated as CATSEDSVTDMQYF.

This chain links TRBV4-3 with TRBJ2-2, with D possibly matching TRBD2 (6 bases). V lost 4 bases to trimming and J lost 3 bases, with 12 bases between them. The V gene's germline CDR1 is LGHNA and CDR2 YSLEER. This CDR3 comprises 15 residues. This chain's CDR3 is CASSLEGRYTGELFF. In DNA form, the CDR3 reads TGCGCCAGCAGCCTTGAGGGGAGGTACACCGGGGAGCTGTTTTTT.

The chain carries TRBV9 and TRBJ2-1; D is ambiguous. This CDR3 is 15 amino acids long. Germline values: CDR1 SGDLS, CDR2 YYNGEE. V lost 1 base and J lost 7, with 15 bases in between. CDR3 DNA: TGTGCCAGCAGCGTAACGGGCTCGGCCGAAAATGAGCAGTTCTTC. Protein product: CASSVTGSAENEQFF.

This clonotype appeared a few times. The chain recombines TRBV7-2 with TRBJ2-2; no firm D call. This CDR3 is built from 15 residues. Per germline, CDR1 SGHTA and CDR2 FQGNSA. Trimming left V 1 base short and J 1 base short, with 7 bases between. The DNA of the CDR3 is TGTGCCAGCAGCTTAGGACTGTTGAACACCGGGGAGCTGTTTTTT. Protein product: CASSLGLLNTGELFF.

With regard to this clonotype: The germline gene is not matched at one end of the junction; a read error may be the cause. This chain uses TRBV18 with TRBJ1-3; D gene ambiguous. This CDR3 has 14 residues. Germline V gene sequence: CDR1 KGHSH, CDR2 LQKENI. The CDR3 nucleotides read TGTGCCAGCTCACCACAAAACTCTGGAAACGCCATATATTTT. This gives the protein CASSPQNSGNAIYF.

This clonotype was seen only a few times. CDR3 residues: CASSLGQGSTEAFF. The CDR3 nucleotides are TGTGCCAGCAGCTTGGGACAGGGAAGCACTGAAGCTTTCTTT. The chain couples TRBV7-9 to TRBJ1-1; 9 nucleotides line up with TRBD1. Germline CDR1 and CDR2: SEHNR and FQNEAQ (reference sequence). The CDR3 is 14 residues long. J lost 4 bases, V lost 3 bases, and 3 bases had no gene match.

The chain links TRBV7-9 to TRBJ2-3; D ambiguous. CDR1 and CDR2 (germline): SEHNR, FQNEAQ (reference sequence). The CDR3 is 13 amino acids. V was cut by 5 bases and J by 9 bases, with 15 bases left in between. In nucleotides, the CDR3 is TGTGCCAGCAGCGCTGGGGTGCCAGTGACGCAGTATTTT. Translated, it gives CASSAGVPVTQYF.

This chain joins TRBV6-1 and TRBJ2-3, with D tentatively TRBD1 (6 bases). CDR1 is MNHNS, CDR2 SASEGT, per germline. The CDR3 covers 14 residues. Trimming took off 8 bases at V and 2 bases at J, with 14 bases between the two ends. The CDR3 protein is CASGRQADTDTQYF. DNA for the CDR3: TGTGCCAGCGGACGACAGGCTGACACAGATACGCAGTATTTT.

The J gene is TRBJ2-7, the V gene TRBV5-1; 7 bases map to TRBD1. Trimming cost V 2 bases and J 3 bases; bases outside gene matches: 8. This CDR3 has 15 residues. CDR1 and CDR2 (germline): SGHRS, YFSETQ. The CDR3 region has the DNA TGCGCCAGCAGCTTCGGACAGGAATGGATCTACGAGCAGTACTTC. Translating gives CASSFGQEWIYEQYF.

A few counts support this clonotype. V gene TRBV6-2 or TRBV6-3 combines with J gene TRBJ2-5; tentative D call: TRBD1 (5 bases). Germline CDR1 is MNHEY and CDR2 is SVGEGT. Between the trimmed V and J ends, which lost 2 bases and 2 bases, there was a span of 9 bases. The CDR3 totals 14 residues. The CDR3 DNA reads TGTGCCAGCAGTTACACTCGACAGCAAGAGACCCAGTACTTC. This sequence encodes CASSYTRQQETQYF.

This clonotype was counted many times. The genes are TRBV29-1 and TRBJ2-7; D ambiguous. V gave up 4 bases and J gave up 0 bases, with 10 bases separating them. This CDR3 comprises 13 residues. Germline V lookup: CDR1 SQVTM, CDR2 ANQGSEA. The CDR3, as DNA: TGCAGCGTTGGGAGTGGTCCCTCCTACGAGCAGTACTTC. Amino acids: CSVGSGPSYEQYF.

This chain connects TRBV20-1 to TRBJ2-7; 10 positions agree with TRBD1. CDR1 is DFQATT and CDR2 is SNEGSKA in the germline V gene (reference sequence). J was trimmed by 2 bases and V by 3 bases; bases with no gene match: 4. The CDR3 has 14 residues. CDR3 sequence reads: CSARGQGRTYEQYF. In DNA, the CDR3 is TGCAGTGCTAGGGGACAGGGGAGGACCTACGAGCAGTACTTC.

In DNA, the CDR3 is TGTGCCAGCAGCTTAAGTACTAGCGGGGGGGCGGCTGAGCAGTTCTTC. It is translated as CASSLSTSGGAAEQFF. The chain is built from TRBV7-3 and TRBJ2-1; TRBD2 agrees at 13 bases. This CDR3 is built from 16 residues. The V segment lost 1 base and the J segment 9 bases; nucleotides outside the gene matches: 6. Germline values: CDR1 SGHTA, CDR2 FQGTGA.

The CDR3, as DNA: TGTGCCAGCAGCGCACAGGGTCACTATGGCTACACCTTC. Translated, it gives CASSAQGHYGYTF. The V and J genes are TRBV7-9 and TRBJ1-2, with D possibly matching TRBD1 (6 bases). The CDR3 runs 13 residues. With 5 bases removed from V and 3 bases from J, the gap between germline ends came to 10 bases. The germline gives CDR1 SEHNR, CDR2 FQNEAQ (reference sequence).

The rearrangement joins TRBV9 to TRBJ2-1; TRBD2 matches 9 bases. The end of the DNA aligns better with TRBJ2-7, so the J call may be wrong. The V gene's germline CDR1 is SGDLS and CDR2 YYNGEE. This CDR3 contains 18 residues. The CDR3 region has the DNA TGTGCCAGCAGCGTAGGATCTAGCGGGGACTCCTCCTACAATGAGCAGTACTTC. It yields the protein CASSVGSSGDSSYNEQYF.

The chain joins TRBV7-8 to TRBJ2-3, with D perhaps matching TRBD1 (6 bases). The germline V gene has CDR1 SGHVS and CDR2 FQNEAQ. Trimming shortened V by 5 bases and J by 0 bases, and 15 bases separated the two germline ends. The CDR3 extends over 16 amino acids. CDR3 bases: TGTGCCAGCAGCCCGAGGGGGAGAACTAGCACAGATACGCAGTATTTT. Protein: CASSPRGRTSTDTQYF.

The chain is built from TRBV12-3 or TRBV12-4 and TRBJ2-7; perhaps TRBD1 as D (6 bases). This CDR3 is built from 14 residues. V was shortened by 3 bases and J by 3 bases, with 12 bases between the two germline ends. CDR3 DNA sequence: TGTGCCAGCAGTTTCCAGGGGTCCCTCTACGAGCAGTACTTC. It translates to CASSFQGSLYEQYF.

This clonotype showed up just once. A much larger clone differs from this one at a single base, so this may be a read error. The chain is built from TRBV20-1 and TRBJ1-3, with D unclear. CDR1 DFQATT and CDR2 SNEGSKA come from the germline V gene (reference sequence). The length of the CDR3 is 15 residues. DNA of the CDR3: TGCAGTGCTACCCGGCAGCCCCCCTCTGGAAACGCCATATATTTT. Amino acids: CSATRQPPSGNAIYF.